This T cell receptor beta chain originates from a study of sequential checkpoint blockade in melanoma. The CDR3 consists of 16 residues. J lost 2 bases, V lost 2 bases, and 3 bases had no gene match. The germline V gene encodes CDR1 LGHNA and CDR2 YSLEER. Sequencing used immunoSEQ multiplex PCR; TCRdb keeps in-frame clones, though not all of them. The sample carries roughly 12,000 clones, over 60% recorded once. The treatment was: randomized to nivolumab then ipilimumab (arm A) or the reverse (arm B). This chain connects TRBV4-3 to TRBJ2-1; 10 nucleotides match TRBD2. The origin of this receptor is a human donor with melanoma. The sample was CD8+ T cells sorted from blood (inferred from file names), taken from a patient given nivolumab and ipilimumab in sequence. CDR3 nucleotides: TGCGCCAGCAGCCAAACTAGCGGGAACACCTACAATGAGCAGTTCTTC. Its translation is CASSQTSGNTYNEQFF.